This T cell receptor beta chain is drawn from a study of cytomegalovirus exposure and HLA in healthy donors. In the study overall: A prior analysis found 117 million unique TCR beta sequences from 170 million or so T cells. Tens of millions of unique TCRs from HLA-typed donors were held in an early release of data.

PCR primers comprised 60 Vbeta and 13 Jbeta primers. Assay used: immunoSEQ multiplex PCR; TCRdb lists only in-frame clones, some missing. Of more than 85,000 clones in the sample, around 15% were seen once. This clone was seen a few times. The antigen is not known. The CDR3 sequence is 12 residues long. The germline CDR1 and CDR2 sequences are ENHRY and SYGVKD. Deletions cut 4 bases from V and 3 bases from J, with 6 bases between. Points from the study as a whole: Donors belonging to an Asian-associated ancestry cluster reportedly showed fewer N-insertions in productive TCRs than the approximately 680-donor mean, according to what a later analysis found.

The sample was PBMCs. This clonotype was obtained from a female donor in good health and CMV-seronegative. The chain carries TRBV10-3 and TRBJ2-5, with D uncertain. CDR3 loop: CAISASKETQYF. CDR3 nucleotides: TGTGCCATCAGTGCCAGTAAAGAGACCCAGTACTTC.